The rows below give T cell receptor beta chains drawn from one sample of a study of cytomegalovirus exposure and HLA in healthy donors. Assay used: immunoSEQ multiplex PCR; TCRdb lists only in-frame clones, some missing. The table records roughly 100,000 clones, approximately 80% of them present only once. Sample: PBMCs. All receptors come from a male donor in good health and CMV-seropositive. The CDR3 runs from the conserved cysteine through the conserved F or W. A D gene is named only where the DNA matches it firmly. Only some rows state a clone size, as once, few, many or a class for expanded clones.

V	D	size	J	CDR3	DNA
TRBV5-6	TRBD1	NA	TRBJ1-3	CASSLGQGAASGNTIYF	TGTGCCAGCAGCCTTGGACAGGGAGCGGCCTCTGGAAACACCATATATTTT
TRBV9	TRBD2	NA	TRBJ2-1	CASSPAASGGANYNEQFF	TGTGCCAGCAGCCCCGCAGCTAGCGGGGGGGCCAATTACAATGAGCAGTTCTTC
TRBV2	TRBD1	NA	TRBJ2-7	CASSEGQGKIWEQYF	TGTGCCAGCAGTGAAGGACAGGGCAAGATTTGGGAGCAGTACTTC
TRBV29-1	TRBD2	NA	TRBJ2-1	CSVQRGGRNEQFF	TGCAGCGTCCAGCGGGGGGGCCGAAATGAGCAGTTCTTC
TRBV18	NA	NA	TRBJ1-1	CASSLGVDTEAFF	TGTGCCAGCTCATTAGGGGTGGACACTGAAGCTTTCTTT
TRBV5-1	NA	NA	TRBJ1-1	CASIPQAVVKGNF	TGCGCCAGCATCCCACAGGCAGTCGTAAAGGGGAACTTT
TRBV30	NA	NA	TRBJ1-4	CAWSVANTGLGEKLFF	TGTGCCTGGAGTGTCGCCAACACGGGGTTAGGTGAAAAACTGTTTTTT
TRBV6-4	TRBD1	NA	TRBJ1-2	CASSVASTGDYYGYTF	TGTGCCAGCAGTGTAGCGTCGACAGGGGATTACTATGGCTACACCTTC
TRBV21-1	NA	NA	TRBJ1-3	CASSKDQTGRSGNTIYF	TGTGCCAGCAGCAAAGACCAGACAGGACGCTCTGGAAACACCATATATTTT
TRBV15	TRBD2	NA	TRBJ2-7	CATRSGTSGAPSSYEQYF	TGTGCCACCCGATCCGGGACTAGCGGGGCCCCGAGCTCCTACGAGCAGTACTTC
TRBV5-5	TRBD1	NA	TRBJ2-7	CASSLRGQDAYEQYF	TGTGCCAGCAGCTTGAGGGGGCAGGACGCCTACGAGCAGTACTTC
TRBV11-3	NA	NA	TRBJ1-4	CASSLSGSDEKLFF	TGTGCCAGCAGCTTGTCCGGGTCAGACGAAAAACTGTTTTTT
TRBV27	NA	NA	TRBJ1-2	CASSSPSREGYNYGYTF	TGTGCCAGCAGTTCCCCCAGCAGGGAGGGTTACAACTATGGCTACACCTTC
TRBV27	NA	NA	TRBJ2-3	CASSPSRGSTDTQYF	TGTGCCAGCAGTCCGTCGCGCGGAAGCACAGATACGCAGTATTTT
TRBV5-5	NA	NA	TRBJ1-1	CASSPGPQVATEAFF	TGTGCCAGCAGCCCGGGCCCACAGGTCGCAACTGAAGCTTTCTTT
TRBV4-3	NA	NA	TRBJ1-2	CASSPSTGAYGYTF	TGCGCCAGCAGCCCTTCTACAGGCGCCTATGGCTACACCTTC
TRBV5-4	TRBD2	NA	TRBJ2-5	CASSSRLAAQETQYF	TGTGCCAGCAGCTCACGACTAGCGGCCCAAGAGACCCAGTACTTC
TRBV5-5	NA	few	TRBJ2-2	CASSFRGPGELFF	TGTGCCAGCAGCTTCAGGGGTCCCGGGGAGCTGTTTTTT
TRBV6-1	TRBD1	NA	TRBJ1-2	CANKGDRGYGYTF	TGTGCCAACAAGGGGGACAGGGGCTATGGCTACACCTTC
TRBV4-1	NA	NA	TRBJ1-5	CASSQQGWGNQPQHF	TGCGCCAGCAGCCAGCAGGGGTGGGGCAATCAGCCCCAGCATTTT
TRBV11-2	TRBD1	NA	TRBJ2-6	CASSFRQGANSGANVLTF	TGTGCCAGCAGCTTCCGACAGGGGGCTAACTCTGGGGCCAACGTCCTGACTTTC
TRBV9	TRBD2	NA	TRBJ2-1	CASSVGAAGGHNEQFF	TGTGCCAGCAGCGTAGGGGCAGCGGGGGGCCACAATGAGCAGTTCTTC
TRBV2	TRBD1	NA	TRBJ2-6	CASTFMGQISGANVLTF	TGTGCCAGCACCTTCATGGGACAGATCTCTGGGGCCAACGTCCTGACTTTC
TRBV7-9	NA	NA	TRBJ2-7	CASSLAFQGVHEQYF	TGTGCCAGCAGCTTAGCTTTCCAGGGCGTCCACGAGCAGTACTTC
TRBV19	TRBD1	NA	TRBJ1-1	CASSPDRTLEAFF	TGTGCCAGTAGTCCGGACAGGACACTTGAAGCTTTCTTT
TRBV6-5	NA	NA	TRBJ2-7	CASSYSMAGPSYEQYF	TGTGCCAGCAGTTACTCGATGGCGGGGCCCTCGTACGAGCAGTACTTC
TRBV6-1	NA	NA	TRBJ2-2	CASSAVTGELFF	TGTGCCAGCAGTGCAGTCACCGGGGAGCTGTTTTTT
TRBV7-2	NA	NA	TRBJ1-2	CASSLDGNYGYTF	TGTGCCAGCAGCTTAGACGGGAACTATGGCTACACCTTC
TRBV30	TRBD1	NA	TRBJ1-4	CAWSRTGEKLFF	TGTGCCTGGAGTCGGACAGGGGAAAAACTGTTTTTT
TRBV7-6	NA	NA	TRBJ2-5	CASSLWGGGHQETQYF	TGTGCCAGCAGCCTATGGGGCGGGGGCCACCAAGAGACCCAGTACTTC
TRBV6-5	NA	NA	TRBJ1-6	CASSYSRTADSPLHF	TGTGCCAGCAGTTACTCAAGGACAGCCGATTCACCCCTCCACTTT
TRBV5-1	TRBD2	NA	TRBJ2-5	CASSLPSGEAQYF	TGCGCCAGCAGCTTGCCTAGCGGTGAGGCCCAGTACTTC
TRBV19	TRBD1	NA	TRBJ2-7	CASSIGGQGNYEQYF	TGTGCCAGTAGTATAGGGGGACAGGGGAACTACGAGCAGTACTTC
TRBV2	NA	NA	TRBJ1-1	CASSNDPDSLNTEAFF	TGTGCCAGCAGCAACGATCCCGACAGCCTGAACACTGAAGCTTTCTTT
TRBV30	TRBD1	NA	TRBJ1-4	CAWSDRGKLFF	TGTGCCTGGAGTGACAGGGGGAAACTGTTTTTT
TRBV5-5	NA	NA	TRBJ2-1	CASSNRDLYNEQFF	TGTGCCAGCAGCAACCGGGACTTGTACAATGAGCAGTTCTTC
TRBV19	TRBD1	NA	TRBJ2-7	CASSHMGTGDYEQYF	TGTGCCAGTAGTCACATGGGGACAGGGGACTACGAGCAGTACTTC
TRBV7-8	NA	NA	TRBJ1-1	CASSFGGRYTEAFF	TGTGCCAGCAGCTTCGGGGGGCGTTATACTGAAGCTTTCTTT
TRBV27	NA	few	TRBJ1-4	CASSLLSGRGEKLFF	TGTGCCAGCAGTTTACTGAGTGGGAGAGGTGAAAAACTGTTTTTT
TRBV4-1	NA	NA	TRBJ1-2	CASSQEQATNYGYTF	TGCGCCAGCAGCCAAGAACAGGCTACTAACTATGGCTACACCTTC